Presented here are 16 T cell receptor beta chains from one specimen sequenced in a study of Graves' ophthalmopathy and Graves' hyperthyroidism. RNA transcripts yielded amplified TCR beta CDR3 regions. HTBI-primed RT-PCR formed the first round, and a multiplex PCR formed the second. MiXCR was run by TCRdb on the multiplex PCR reads, yielding one entry per CDR3 protein. The sample carries hundreds of thousands of distinct CDR3 sequences, approximately 39% recorded once. The material sequenced was peripheral blood. The receptors were sampled from an adult man with Graves' ophthalmopathy.

This clonotype came up a few times. This chain uses TRBV7-3 with TRBJ2-2, with a possible D match to TRBD1 (5 bases). V dropped 1 base and J dropped 7 bases, with 13 bases sitting between them. Per germline, CDR1 SGHTA and CDR2 FQGTGA. The CDR3 is made up of 15 amino acids. CDR3 nucleotides: TGTGCCAGCAGCTTAAATAGCAGGGCGGACGGGGAGCTGTTTTTT. Its protein is CASSLNSRADGELFF.

This clonotype was picked up many times. V usage is TRBV10-3 and J usage is TRBJ2-2; weak D call: TRBD1 (5 bases). Trimming took off 0 bases at V and 5 bases at J, with 10 bases between the two ends. CDR1 is ENHRY and CDR2 is SYGVKD in the germline V gene. The CDR3 has 15 amino acids. The CDR3 loop is CAISESGHQTGELFF. The CDR3 bases are TGTGCCATCAGTGAGTCAGGACACCAAACCGGGGAGCTGTTTTTT.

This clonotype appeared a few times. The chain has TRBV10-3 and TRBJ2-3; D uncertain. Trimming pared 0 bases from V and 6 bases from J, leaving 7 bases between. The CDR3 runs 13 residues. Germline CDR1 is ENHRY and CDR2 is SYGVKD. In nucleotides, the CDR3 is TGTGCCATCAGTGAGTCGGTGGGGGATACGCAGTATTTT. This translates into CAISESVGDTQYF.

V is TRBV10-3 and J is TRBJ2-7, with 11 bases lining up with TRBD2. CDR3 length equals 18 residues. In germline, CDR1 is ENHRY, CDR2 SYGVKD. V was clipped by 10 bases and J by 5 bases; unmatched bases: 22. CDR3 in amino acids: CASRAGTSGFQSRDEQYF. DNA of the CDR3: TGTGCCAGCAGAGCCGGGACTAGCGGTTTCCAAAGTCGGGACGAGCAGTACTTC.

This clonotype was observed a handful of times. This sequence joins TRBV19 and TRBJ2-7; D might be TRBD1 or TRBD2, each matching 5 bases. Germline CDR1 LNHDA, CDR2 SQIVND (reference sequence). The CDR3 is 14 residues long. V lost 7 bases and J lost 1, with 14 bases in between. CDR3 coding DNA: TGTGCCAGTAAATCGGGGCCCCTATCCTACGAGCAGTACTTC. It codes for CASKSGPLSYEQYF.

This clonotype occurred many times. This chain uses TRBV19 with TRBJ2-6; 8 bases fit TRBD1. The germline gives CDR1 LNHDA, CDR2 SQIVND (reference sequence). With 5 bases clipped from V and 2 bases from J, the junction kept 2 bases outside the gene matches. CDR3 length: 15 residues. CDR3 in DNA: TGTGCCAGTAGTCCGACAGGGGCTGGGGCCAACGTCCTGACTTTC. Translated, it gives CASSPTGAGANVLTF.

The chain joins TRBV7-3 to TRBJ2-3; D is ambiguous. Deletions cut 5 bases from V and 5 bases from J, with 11 bases between. The germline V gene encodes CDR1 SGHTA and CDR2 FQGTGA. This CDR3 has 13 amino acids. CDR3 sequence (DNA): TGTGCCAGCAGCCTCTTCCCCAGAGATACGCAGTATTTT. It codes for CASSLFPRDTQYF.

The J gene is TRBJ2-7, the V gene TRBV5-1; D is ambiguous. Trimming pared 1 base from V and 4 bases from J, leaving 12 bases between. CDR3 length equals 14 residues. CDR1 SGHRS and CDR2 YFSETQ come from the germline V gene. As DNA, the CDR3 is TGCGCCAGCAGCTTGTTGGCGGAGAATTACGAGCAGTACTTC. Translated, it gives CASSLLAENYEQYF. Full variable domain (rest looked up from reference TRBV5-1 and TRBJ2-7): KAGVTQTPRYLIKTRGQQVTLSCSPISGHRSVSWYQQTPGQGLQFLFEYFSETQRNKGNFPGRFSGRQFSNSRSEMNVSTLELGDSALYLCASSLLAENYEQYFGPGTRLTVT.

A remark on this clonotype: It is likely a read error, because the conserved phenylalanine at the end of the CDR3 is missing. Because the CDR3's place on the DNA is in doubt, the DNA is left out and the CDR3 is given as listed by TCRdb. This chain uses TRBV2 with TRBJ2-2; TRBD1 is the table's D call and was not checked against the DNA. Inclusive of both ends, the CDR3 amounts to 11 amino acids. The V gene's germline CDR1 is SNHLY and CDR2 FYNNEI. CDR3 loop: CASSDGGDRGR.

Concerning this clonotype itself: This may stem from a read error, because a much larger clone lies one nucleotide away. V gene TRBV19 combines with J gene TRBJ2-5; 13 bases line up with TRBD2. This CDR3 has 15 residues. Germline assignment: CDR1 LNHDA and CDR2 SQIVND (reference sequence). CDR3 protein: CASSDPGLAGEAQYF. Written as DNA, the CDR3 is TGTGCCAGTAGTGACCCCGGACTAGCGGGAGAGGCCCAGTACTTC. The full variable domain, rest sourced from reference TRBV19 and TRBJ2-5, is DGGITQSPKYLFRKEGQNVTLSCEQNLNHDAMYWYRQDPGQGLRLIYYSQIVNDFQKGDIAEGYSVSREKKESFPLTVTSAQKNPTAFYLCASSDPGLAGEAQYFGPGTRLLVL.

There are a few counts of this clonotype. At one of its ends the junction is not consistent with the germline gene, which may arise from a read error. This rearrangement joins TRBV10-3 to TRBJ2-4, with D perhaps matching TRBD1 or TRBD2 (5 bases each). CDR3 size: 12 residues. Germline CDR1 is ENHRY and CDR2 is SYGVKD. CDR3 nucleotides: TGTGCCATCAGTGAGGACGGGGAAAAGGGGCTCTTC. Translated: CAISEDGEKGLF.

The rearrangement links TRBV20-1 to TRBJ1-1, with 9 bases that match TRBD1. V lost 8 bases to trimming and J lost 4 bases; unmatched junction nucleotides: 14. This CDR3 spans 15 amino acids. CDR1 DFQATT and CDR2 SNEGSKA come from the germline V gene (reference sequence). CDR3 DNA: TGCAGTCTACCGGGACAGGGAGGAGGGAGCACTGAAGCTTTCTTT. As protein: CSLPGQGGGSTEAFF.

There are many counts of this clonotype. V is TRBV29-1 and J is TRBJ1-1, with a tentative D call TRBD1 (6 bases). Trimming took off 5 bases at V and 3 bases at J, with 10 bases between the two ends. In germline, CDR1 is SQVTM, CDR2 ANQGSEA. The CDR3 is made up of 12 amino acids. The CDR3 spells CSVWEGDTEAFF. The CDR3 nucleotides are TGCAGCGTTTGGGAGGGGGACACTGAAGCTTTCTTT.

This clonotype was detected many times. CDR3 amino acids: CSGRTSGSYEQYF. For the CDR3, the DNA is TGCAGCGGTAGGACTAGCGGGAGCTACGAGCAGTACTTC. This sequence joins TRBV29-1 and TRBJ2-7; 13 bases fit TRBD2. V was pared by 7 bases and J by 3 bases, with 3 bases of the junction left unmatched. The germline V gene encodes CDR1 SQVTM and CDR2 ANQGSEA. This CDR3 spans 13 amino acids.

V gene TRBV4-3 combines with J gene TRBJ2-5, with D tentatively TRBD1 (7 bases). V gave up 1 base and J gave up 4 bases, with 16 bases separating them. The CDR3 extends over 16 amino acids. Germline V gene sequence: CDR1 LGHNA, CDR2 YSLEER. The CDR3 coding sequence is TGCGCCAGCAGCCAAGCTTGGAGGGGGCGACCAGAGACCCAGTACTTC. Amino acids: CASSQAWRGRPETQYF.

The chain is built from TRBV4-1 and TRBJ1-2; D remains ambiguous. Germline V CDR1 and CDR2: MGHRA, YSYEKL. The V and J ends lost 0 bases and 1 base respectively, with 9 bases between them. The CDR3 runs to 15 residues. CDR3 sequence reads: CASSQDRVLNYGYTF. The CDR3, as DNA: TGCGCCAGCAGCCAAGATAGGGTACTTAACTATGGCTACACCTTC.